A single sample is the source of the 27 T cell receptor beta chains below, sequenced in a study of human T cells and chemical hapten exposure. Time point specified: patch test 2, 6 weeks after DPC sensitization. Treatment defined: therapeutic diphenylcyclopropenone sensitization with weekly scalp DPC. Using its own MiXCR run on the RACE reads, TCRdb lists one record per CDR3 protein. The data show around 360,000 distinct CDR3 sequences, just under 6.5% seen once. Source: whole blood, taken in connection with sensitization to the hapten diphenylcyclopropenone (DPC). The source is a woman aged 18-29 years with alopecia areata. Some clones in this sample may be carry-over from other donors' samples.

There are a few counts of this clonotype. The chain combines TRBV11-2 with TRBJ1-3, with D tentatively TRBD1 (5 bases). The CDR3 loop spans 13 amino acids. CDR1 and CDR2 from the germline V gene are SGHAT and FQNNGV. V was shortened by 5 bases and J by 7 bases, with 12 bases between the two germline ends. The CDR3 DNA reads TGTGCCAGCAGCGTATCCAGGGAGAACACCATATATTTT. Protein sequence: CASSVSRENTIYF.

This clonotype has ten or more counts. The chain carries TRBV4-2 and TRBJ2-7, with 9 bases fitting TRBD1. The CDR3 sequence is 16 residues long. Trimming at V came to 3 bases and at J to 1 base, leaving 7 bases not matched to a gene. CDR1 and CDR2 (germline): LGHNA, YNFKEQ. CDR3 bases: TGTGCCAGCAGCCAGGCCCTACAGGGGGCGTCCTACGAGCAGTACTTC. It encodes CASSQALQGASYEQYF.

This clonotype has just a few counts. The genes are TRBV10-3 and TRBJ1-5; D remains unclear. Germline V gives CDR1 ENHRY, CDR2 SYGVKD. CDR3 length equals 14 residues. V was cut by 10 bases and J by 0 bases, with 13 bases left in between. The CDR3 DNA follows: TGTGCCACGACCAGTGCTATTAGCAATCAGCCCCAGCATTTT. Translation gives CATTSAISNQPQHF.

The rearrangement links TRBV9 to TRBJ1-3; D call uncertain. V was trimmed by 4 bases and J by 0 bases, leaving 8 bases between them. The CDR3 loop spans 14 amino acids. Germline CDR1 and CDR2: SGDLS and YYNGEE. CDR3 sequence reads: CASSPQSSGNTIYF. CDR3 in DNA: TGTGCCAGCAGCCCACAGAGCTCTGGAAACACCATATATTTT.

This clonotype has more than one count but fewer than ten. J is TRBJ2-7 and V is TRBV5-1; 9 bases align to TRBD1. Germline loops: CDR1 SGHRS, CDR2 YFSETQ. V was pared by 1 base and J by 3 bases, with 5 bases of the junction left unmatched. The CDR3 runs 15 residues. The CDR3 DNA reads TGCGCCAGCAGCTTGTATACAGGGGGCGGCTACGAGCAGTACTTC. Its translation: CASSLYTGGGYEQYF.

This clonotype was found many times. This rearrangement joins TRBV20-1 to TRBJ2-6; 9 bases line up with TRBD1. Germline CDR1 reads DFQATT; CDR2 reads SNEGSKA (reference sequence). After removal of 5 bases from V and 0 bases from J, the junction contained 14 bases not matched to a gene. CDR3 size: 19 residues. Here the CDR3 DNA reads TGCAGTGCTCTCTCCCCCGGGACAGGGATTCCCTCTGGGGCCAACGTCCTGACTTTC. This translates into CSALSPGTGIPSGANVLTF.

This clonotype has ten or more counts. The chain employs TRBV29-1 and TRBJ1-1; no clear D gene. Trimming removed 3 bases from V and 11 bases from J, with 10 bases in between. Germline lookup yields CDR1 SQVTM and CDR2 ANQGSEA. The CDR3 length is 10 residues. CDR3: CSVESPAAFF. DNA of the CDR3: TGCAGCGTTGAGAGCCCGGCCGCTTTCTTT.

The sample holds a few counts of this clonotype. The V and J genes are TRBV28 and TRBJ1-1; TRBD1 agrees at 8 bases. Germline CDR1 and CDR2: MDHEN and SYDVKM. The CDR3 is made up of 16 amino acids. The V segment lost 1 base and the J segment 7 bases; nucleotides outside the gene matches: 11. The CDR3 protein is CASSLSGQGEELEAFF. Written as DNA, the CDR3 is TGTGCCAGCAGTTTATCCGGACAGGGAGAGGAACTTGAAGCTTTCTTT.

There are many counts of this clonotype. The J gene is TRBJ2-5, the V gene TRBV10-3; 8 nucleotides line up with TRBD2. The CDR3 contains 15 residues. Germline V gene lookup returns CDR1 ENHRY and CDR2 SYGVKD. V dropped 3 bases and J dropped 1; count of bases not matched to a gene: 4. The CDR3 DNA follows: TGTGCCATCAGTGACGGGGGGGGTCCCCAAGAGACCCAGTACTTC. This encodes CAISDGGGPQETQYF.

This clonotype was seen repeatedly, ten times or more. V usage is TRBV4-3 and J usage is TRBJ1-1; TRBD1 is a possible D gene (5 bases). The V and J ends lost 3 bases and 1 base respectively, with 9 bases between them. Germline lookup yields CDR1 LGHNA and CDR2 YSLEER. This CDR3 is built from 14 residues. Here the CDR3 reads CASSQTQENTEAFF. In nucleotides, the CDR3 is TGCGCCAGCAGCCAGACACAGGAGAACACTGAAGCTTTCTTT.

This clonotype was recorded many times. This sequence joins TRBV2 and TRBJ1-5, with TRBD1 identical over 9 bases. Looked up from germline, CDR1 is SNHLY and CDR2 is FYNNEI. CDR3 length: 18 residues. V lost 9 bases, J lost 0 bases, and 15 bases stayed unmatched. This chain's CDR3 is CARLGDRASLFSNQPQHF. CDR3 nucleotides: TGTGCCAGACTGGGGGACAGGGCCTCTCTTTTTAGCAATCAGCCCCAGCATTTT.

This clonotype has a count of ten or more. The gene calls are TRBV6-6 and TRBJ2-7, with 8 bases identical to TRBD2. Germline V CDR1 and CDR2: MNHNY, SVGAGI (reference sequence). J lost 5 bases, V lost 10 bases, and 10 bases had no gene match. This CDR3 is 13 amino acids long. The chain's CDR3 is CATRAGVSHEQYF. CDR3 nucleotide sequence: TGTGCCACCAGAGCGGGGGTGAGTCACGAGCAGTACTTC.

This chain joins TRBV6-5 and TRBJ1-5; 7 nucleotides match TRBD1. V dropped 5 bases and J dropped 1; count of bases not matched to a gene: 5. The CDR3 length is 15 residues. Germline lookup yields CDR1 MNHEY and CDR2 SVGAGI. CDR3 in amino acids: CASSKQGSSNQPQHF. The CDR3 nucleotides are TGTGCCAGCAGTAAACAGGGGAGCAGCAATCAGCCCCAGCATTTT.

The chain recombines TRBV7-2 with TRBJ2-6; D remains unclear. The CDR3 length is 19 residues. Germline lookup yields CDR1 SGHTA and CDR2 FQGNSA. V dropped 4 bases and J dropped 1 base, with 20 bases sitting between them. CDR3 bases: TGTGCCAGCAGCTCCCGTCCTACTACCCTTCGGTCTGGGGCCAACGTCCTGACTTTC. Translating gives CASSSRPTTLRSGANVLTF.

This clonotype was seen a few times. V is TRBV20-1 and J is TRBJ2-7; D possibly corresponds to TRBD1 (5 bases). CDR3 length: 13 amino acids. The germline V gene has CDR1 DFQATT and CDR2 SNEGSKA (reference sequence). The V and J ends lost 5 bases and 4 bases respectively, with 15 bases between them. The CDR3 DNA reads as TGCAGTGCTCAACCCCAGGGCAGGTACGAGCAGTACTTC. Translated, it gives CSAQPQGRYEQYF.

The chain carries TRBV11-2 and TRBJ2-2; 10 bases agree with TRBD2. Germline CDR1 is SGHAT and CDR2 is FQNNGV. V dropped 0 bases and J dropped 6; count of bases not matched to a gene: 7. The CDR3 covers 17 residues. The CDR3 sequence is CASSLDSWLAGAGELFF. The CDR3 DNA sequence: TGTGCCAGCAGCTTAGATTCGTGGCTAGCGGGGGCCGGGGAGCTGTTTTTT.

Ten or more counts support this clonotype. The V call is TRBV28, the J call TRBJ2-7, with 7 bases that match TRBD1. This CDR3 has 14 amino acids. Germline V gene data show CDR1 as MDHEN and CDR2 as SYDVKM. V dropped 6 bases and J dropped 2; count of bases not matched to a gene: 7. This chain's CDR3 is CASRSGQGAYEQYF. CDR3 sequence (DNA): TGTGCCAGCAGATCGGGGCAGGGGGCCTACGAGCAGTACTTC.

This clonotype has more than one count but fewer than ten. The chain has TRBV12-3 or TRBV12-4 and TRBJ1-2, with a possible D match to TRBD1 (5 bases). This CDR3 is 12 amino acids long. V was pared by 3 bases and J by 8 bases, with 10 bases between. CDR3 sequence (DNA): TGTGCCAGCAGTTTGTATCAGGGCGGCTACACCTTC. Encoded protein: CASSLYQGGYTF.

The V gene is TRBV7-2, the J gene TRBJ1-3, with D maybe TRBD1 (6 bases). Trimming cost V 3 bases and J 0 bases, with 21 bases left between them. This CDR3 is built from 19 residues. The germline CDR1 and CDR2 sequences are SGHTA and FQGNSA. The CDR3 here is CASSLEDPVRGSSGNTIYF. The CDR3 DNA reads TGTGCCAGCAGCTTGGAGGACCCCGTCAGGGGTAGCTCTGGAAACACCATATATTTT.

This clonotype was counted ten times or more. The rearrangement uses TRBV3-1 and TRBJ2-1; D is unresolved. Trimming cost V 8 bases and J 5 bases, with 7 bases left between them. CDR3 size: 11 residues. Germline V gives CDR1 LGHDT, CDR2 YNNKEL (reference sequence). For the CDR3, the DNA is TGTGCCAGCGGGGTTGACAATGAGCAGTTCTTC. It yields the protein CASGVDNEQFF.

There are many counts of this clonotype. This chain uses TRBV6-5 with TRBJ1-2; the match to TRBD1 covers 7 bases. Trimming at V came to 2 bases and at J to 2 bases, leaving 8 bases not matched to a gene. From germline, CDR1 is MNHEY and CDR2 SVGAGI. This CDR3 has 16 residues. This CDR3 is CASSYSMARGNYGYTF. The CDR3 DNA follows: TGTGCCAGCAGTTACAGTATGGCCAGGGGGAACTATGGCTACACCTTC.

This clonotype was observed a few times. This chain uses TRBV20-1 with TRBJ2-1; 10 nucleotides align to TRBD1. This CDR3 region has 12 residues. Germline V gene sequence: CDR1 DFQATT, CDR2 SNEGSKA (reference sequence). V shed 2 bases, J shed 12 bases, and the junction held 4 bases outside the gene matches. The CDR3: CSARQTGGWQFF. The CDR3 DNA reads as TGCAGTGCTAGACAGACAGGGGGCTGGCAGTTCTTC.

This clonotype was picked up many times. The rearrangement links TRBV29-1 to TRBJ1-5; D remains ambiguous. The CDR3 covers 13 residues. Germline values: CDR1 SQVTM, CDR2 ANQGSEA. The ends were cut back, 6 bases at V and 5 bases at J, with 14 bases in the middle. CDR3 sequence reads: CSVLLAPDQPQHF. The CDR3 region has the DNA TGCAGCGTACTTTTAGCCCCGGATCAGCCCCAGCATTTT.

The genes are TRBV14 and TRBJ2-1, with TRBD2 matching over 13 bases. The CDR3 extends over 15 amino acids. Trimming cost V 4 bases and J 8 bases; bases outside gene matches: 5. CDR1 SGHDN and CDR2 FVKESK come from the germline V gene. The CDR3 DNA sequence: TGTGCCAGCAGCCTCGGACTAGCGGGGGTTTATGAGCAGTTCTTC. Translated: CASSLGLAGVYEQFF.

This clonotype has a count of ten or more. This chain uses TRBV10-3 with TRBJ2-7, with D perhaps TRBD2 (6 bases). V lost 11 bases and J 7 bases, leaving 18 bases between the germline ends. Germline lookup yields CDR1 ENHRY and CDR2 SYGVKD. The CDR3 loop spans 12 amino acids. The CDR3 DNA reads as TGTGCCGCGGGGAGTAATACGTTGGAGCAGTACTTC. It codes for CAAGSNTLEQYF.

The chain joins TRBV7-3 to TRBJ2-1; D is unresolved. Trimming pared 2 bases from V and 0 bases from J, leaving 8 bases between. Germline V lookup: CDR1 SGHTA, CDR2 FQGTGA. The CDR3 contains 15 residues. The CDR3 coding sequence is TGTGCCAGCAGCTTAGGTATCAACTCCTACAATGAGCAGTTCTTC. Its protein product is CASSLGINSYNEQFF. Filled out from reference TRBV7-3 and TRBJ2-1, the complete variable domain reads GAGVSQTPSNKVTEKGKYVELRCDPISGHTALYWYRQSLGQGPEFLIYFQGTGAADDSGLPNDRFFAVRPEGSVSTLKIQRTERGDSAVYLCASSLGINSYNEQFFGPGTRLTVL.

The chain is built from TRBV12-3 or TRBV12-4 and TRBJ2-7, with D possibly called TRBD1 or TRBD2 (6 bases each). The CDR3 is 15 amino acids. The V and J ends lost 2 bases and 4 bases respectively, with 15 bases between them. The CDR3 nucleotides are TGTGCCAGCAGTTTAATAACCGGGGGCAGTTACGAGCAGTACTTC. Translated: CASSLITGGSYEQYF.